One sample yielded the 21 T cell receptor beta chains listed below, sequenced in a study of technical replicates of blood from several donors. The protocol was immunoSEQ multiplex PCR, while the TCRdb copy is restricted to in-frame clones and leaves out a portion. The sample carries over 10,000 clones, about 94% recorded once. The specimen was PBMCs. The origin of the receptors is a human donor in good health.

V is TRBV7-6 and J is TRBJ2-7; 9 nucleotides agree with TRBD2. V lost 1 base, J lost 5 bases, and 6 bases stayed unmatched. CDR1 and CDR2 from the germline V gene are SGHVS and FNYEAQ. This CDR3 is built from 15 residues. CDR3 loop: CASSLVVAGENEQYF. The CDR3 DNA sequence: TGTGCCAGCAGCTTAGTTGTAGCGGGAGAAAACGAGCAGTACTTC. Based on the CDR3 plus reference TRBV7-6 and TRBJ2-7, the full variable domain is GAGVSQSPRYKVTKRGQDVALRCDPISGHVSLYWYRQALGQGPEFLTYFNYEAQQDKSGLPNDRFSAERPEGSISTLTIQRTEQRDSAMYRCASSLVVAGENEQYFGPGTRLTVT.

This chain connects TRBV4-2 to TRBJ2-1; 12 bases fit TRBD2. CDR1 is LGHNA and CDR2 is YNFKEQ in the germline V gene. With V trimmed by 4 bases and J by 7 bases, 8 bases remained unmatched. This CDR3 spans 16 amino acids. For the CDR3, the DNA is TGTGCCAGCAGCCCCGCCGAGCTAGCGGGAGGGAATGAGCAGTTCTTC. Amino acids: CASSPAELAGGNEQFF.

This clone has a single count. The rearrangement uses TRBV18 and TRBJ1-3; a possible D gene is TRBD1 (5 bases). The germline V gene has CDR1 KGHSH and CDR2 LQKENI. V lost 1 base, J lost 0 bases, and 16 bases lay in between. CDR3 length: 18 residues. The CDR3 DNA reads as TGTGCCAGCTCACCACTCACGGGGGGAACCTCCTCTGGAAACACCATATATTTT. It encodes CASSPLTGGTSSGNTIYF.

The chain couples TRBV10-3 to TRBJ1-3, with 10 bases lining up with TRBD1. Germline loops: CDR1 ENHRY, CDR2 SYGVKD. V lost 2 bases to trimming and J lost 4 bases; unmatched junction nucleotides: 5. The CDR3 extends over 16 amino acids. CDR3 in DNA: TGTGCCATCAGTGAGCGGACAGGGGGACTCGGAAACACCATATATTTT. Amino acid sequence: CAISERTGGLGNTIYF.

The CDR3 DNA sequence: TGTGCCTGGAGCAACACAGGGGACTATGGCTACACCTTC. The encoded protein is CAWSNTGDYGYTF. V gene TRBV30 combines with J gene TRBJ1-2, with TRBD1 matching over 7 bases. The germline V gene encodes CDR1 GTSNPN and CDR2 SVGIG (reference sequence). V shed 3 bases, J shed 3 bases, and the junction held 4 bases outside the gene matches. CDR3 length: 13 residues.

The chain links TRBV19 to TRBJ1-2; 10 nucleotides agree with TRBD1. The CDR3 is 16 residues long. The junction had 10 bases not matched to a gene; V was cut back by 5 bases and J by 4 bases. Germline V gene lookup returns CDR1 LNHDA and CDR2 SQIVND (reference sequence). This CDR3 reads CASSPRSGTGAYGYTF. In DNA form, the CDR3 reads TGTGCCAGTAGTCCACGTTCCGGGACAGGGGCCTATGGCTACACCTTC.

This clone was found once. The gene calls are TRBV6-4 and TRBJ2-1; 9 bases are shared with TRBD2. There are 15 residues in the CDR3. Germline CDR1 and CDR2: MRHNA and SNTAGT. V lost 4 bases to trimming and J lost 6 bases; unmatched junction nucleotides: 7. CDR3: CASSVAGTSPNEQFF. CDR3 in DNA: TGTGCCAGCAGTGTAGCCGGGACTAGCCCCAATGAGCAGTTCTTC.

V gene TRBV7-3 combines with J gene TRBJ2-7, with TRBD2 matching 13 bases. Germline values: CDR1 SGHTA, CDR2 FQGTGA. The J segment lost 4 bases and the V segment lost 5 bases, leaving 2 bases of the junction unmatched. This CDR3 has 14 amino acids. The CDR3 DNA is TGTGCCAGCAGCCTGACTAGCGGGAGGTACGAGCAGTACTTC. Translating gives CASSLTSGRYEQYF.

V usage is TRBV6-6 and J usage is TRBJ2-4; D gene ambiguous. CDR3 length equals 13 residues. CDR1 and CDR2 (germline): MNHNY, SVGAGI (reference sequence). The V and J ends lost 2 bases and 11 bases respectively, with 13 bases between them. The CDR3, as DNA: TGTGCCAGCAGTTACGAGAGGCAACAAGTTCAGTACTTC. It is translated as CASSYERQQVQYF.

The chain combines TRBV25-1 with TRBJ1-2, with D perhaps TRBD1 (6 bases). The V end lost 6 bases, the J end lost 4 bases, and 18 bases lay between the germline ends. This CDR3 is 15 amino acids long. Germline lookup yields CDR1 MGHDK and CDR2 SYGVNS. CDR3 amino acids: CASSGKGQHIYGYTF. CDR3 bases: TGTGCCAGCAGCGGAAAAGGACAGCATATCTATGGCTACACCTTC.

The V and J genes are TRBV19 and TRBJ2-3; D perhaps matches TRBD2 (6 bases). The CDR3 has 15 amino acids. Germline values: CDR1 LNHDA, CDR2 SQIVND (reference sequence). V lost 4 bases, J lost 1 base, and 12 bases lay in between. CDR3 DNA sequence: TGTGCCAGTAGTAGACCGGGAGAGGGCACAGATACGCAGTATTTT. Its translation: CASSRPGEGTDTQYF.

Here the CDR3 DNA reads TGTGCCAGCAGCCGGGACAGCTACTCCTACGAGCAGTACTTC. This encodes CASSRDSYSYEQYF. The V and J genes are TRBV11-1 and TRBJ2-7, with TRBD1 identical over 7 bases. The CDR3 consists of 14 residues. J was trimmed by 0 bases and V by 5 bases; bases with no gene match: 4. In germline, CDR1 is SGHAT, CDR2 FQDESV (reference sequence).

This chain uses TRBV5-1 with TRBJ1-1; D is perhaps TRBD1 (5 bases). Trimming took off 1 base at V and 0 bases at J, with 10 bases between the two ends. CDR1 SGHRS and CDR2 YFSETQ come from the germline V gene. The length of the CDR3 is 15 residues. The CDR3 sequence: CASSLIPGMNTEAFF. The CDR3 DNA reads TGCGCCAGCAGCTTGATTCCAGGGATGAACACTGAAGCTTTCTTT.

The rearrangement links TRBV18 to TRBJ2-3; no clear D gene. The germline V gene encodes CDR1 KGHSH and CDR2 LQKENI. V shed 2 bases and J shed 0 bases, with 3 bases lying between them. This CDR3 is built from 13 residues. CDR3 sequence reads: CASSPASTDTQYF. Here the CDR3 DNA reads TGTGCCAGCTCACCAGCGAGCACAGATACGCAGTATTTT.

The chain employs TRBV6-6 and TRBJ2-5, with unresolved D. The V end was cut by 5 bases, the J end by 5 bases, with 9 bases between. CDR1 is MNHNY, CDR2 SVGAGI, per germline (reference sequence). The CDR3 contains 12 residues. The CDR3 loop is CASSASRETQYF. The CDR3 DNA sequence: TGTGCCAGCAGTGCCTCCCGGGAGACCCAGTACTTC.

The CDR3 DNA reads TGCGCCAGCAGCTTACGCAGGGGTGTGAGGGACCACTCCTACGAGCAGTACTTC. This codes for CASSLRRGVRDHSYEQYF. The genes are TRBV5-1 and TRBJ2-7; a possible D gene is TRBD1 (6 bases). The length of the CDR3 is 18 residues. V lost 2 bases and J lost 0, with 21 bases in between. From germline, CDR1 is SGHRS and CDR2 YFSETQ.

This chain uses TRBV27 with TRBJ2-1; 13 bases are a match to TRBD2. J lost 4 bases, V lost 1 base, and 7 bases had no gene match. Germline CDR1 is MNHEY and CDR2 is SMNVEV (reference sequence). This CDR3 has 18 residues. CDR3 in DNA: TGTGCCAGCAGTTTATATCCCCCGGGACTAGCGGGGTACAATGAGCAGTTCTTC. Encoded protein: CASSLYPPGLAGYNEQFF.

This sequence joins TRBV6-1 and TRBJ1-5; 7 nucleotides line up with TRBD1. J gave up 0 bases and V 6 bases, and 2 bases lay outside the gene matches. The CDR3 has 14 residues. CDR1 is MNHNS and CDR2 is SASEGT in the germline V gene. The CDR3 loop is CASRAGGSNQPQHF. The CDR3 coding sequence is TGTGCCAGCAGAGCAGGGGGTAGCAATCAGCCCCAGCATTTT.

V usage is TRBV18 and J usage is TRBJ2-3; 11 nucleotides line up with TRBD2. CDR1 is KGHSH and CDR2 is LQKENI in the germline V gene. The length of the CDR3 is 18 residues. Trimming cost V 0 bases and J 2 bases; bases outside gene matches: 7. The CDR3 loop reads CASSPPVTSGKHTDTQYF. As DNA, the CDR3 is TGTGCCAGCTCACCACCGGTGACTAGCGGGAAACACACAGATACGCAGTATTTT.

The chain couples TRBV2 to TRBJ2-7; TRBD1 might be the D (6 bases). With 8 bases removed from V and 0 bases from J, the gap between germline ends came to 11 bases. Germline-derived CDR1 and CDR2 are SNHLY and FYNNEI. The CDR3 has 13 residues. CDR3: CASDEDSSYEQYF. CDR3 coding DNA: TGTGCCAGCGATGAGGACAGCTCCTACGAGCAGTACTTC.

This clone was counted once. The rearrangement links TRBV11-2 to TRBJ2-5; 7 bases match TRBD2. This CDR3 has 15 amino acids. Trimming took 5 bases from V and 6 from J; bases not matched to a gene: 12. The germline V gene has CDR1 SGHAT and CDR2 FQNNGV. CDR3 loop: CASSPLVGGGQTQYF. The CDR3 bases are TGTGCCAGCAGCCCCCTTGTGGGGGGAGGGCAGACCCAGTACTTC.